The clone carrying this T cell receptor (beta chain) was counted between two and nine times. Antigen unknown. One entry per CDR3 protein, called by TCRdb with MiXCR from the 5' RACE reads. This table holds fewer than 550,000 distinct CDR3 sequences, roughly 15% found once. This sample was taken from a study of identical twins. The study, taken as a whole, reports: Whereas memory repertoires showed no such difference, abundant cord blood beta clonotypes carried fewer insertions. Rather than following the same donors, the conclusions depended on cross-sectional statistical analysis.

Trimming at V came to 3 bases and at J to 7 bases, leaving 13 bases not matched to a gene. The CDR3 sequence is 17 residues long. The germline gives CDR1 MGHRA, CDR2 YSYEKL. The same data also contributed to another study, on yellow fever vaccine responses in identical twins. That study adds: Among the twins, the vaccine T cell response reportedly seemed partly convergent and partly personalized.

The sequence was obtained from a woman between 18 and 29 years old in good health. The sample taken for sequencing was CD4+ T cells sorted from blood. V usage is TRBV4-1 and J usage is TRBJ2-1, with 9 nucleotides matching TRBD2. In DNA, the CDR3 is TGCGCCAGCAGCCAGACCCCTCTAGCGGGAAGGCTGAATGAGCAGTTCTTC. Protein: CASSQTPLAGRLNEQFF.